A selection of T cell receptor beta chains follows, all from one sample in a study of T cell repertoires in cytomegalovirus infection. TCRdb processed the reads anew with MiXCR; each CDR3 protein has one entry. Of about 260,000 distinct CDR3 sequences detected, roughly 15% appear once; the ten largest clones hold around 9.5%. The specimen sequenced was PBMCs. Source of these receptors: a human donor in good health (CMV status not recorded). Some clones in this sample may be carry-over from other donors' samples. CDR3s include the opening cysteine and the closing phenylalanine or tryptophan. The D gene is left open where the match is weak. Only part of the rows carry a size: once, few, many, or a class if the clone is expanded.

>TRBV7-3|16|TRBD1|few|TRBJ2-2
CASSQRDRGPTGELFF
TGTGCCAGCAGCCAAAGGGACAGGGGGCCCACCGGGGAGCTGTTTTTT
>TRBV7-2|16|NA|many|TRBJ2-7
CASSLMRSAGTYEQYF
TGTGCCAGCAGCTTAATGCGTAGCGCCGGGACTTACGAGCAGTACTTC
>TRBV18|16|TRBD2|NA|TRBJ2-1
CASSYQRGSSYNEQFF
TGTGCCAGCTCCTACCAGCGGGGCAGCTCCTACAATGAGCAGTTCTTC
>TRBV7-6|15|NA|many|TRBJ1-1
CASSWRAGDNTEAFF
TGTGCCAGCAGCTGGCGGGCGGGGGATAACACTGAAGCTTTCTTT
>TRBV5-1|14|TRBD1|NA|TRBJ2-7
CASSMDRATYEQYF
TGCGCCAGCAGCATGGACAGGGCGACCTACGAGCAGTACTTC
>TRBV12-3/TRBV12-4|14|NA|few|TRBJ1-2
CASSPAQFNYGYTF
TGTGCCAGCAGCCCCGCACAATTCAACTATGGCTACACCTTC
>TRBV29-1|14|NA|few|TRBJ1-2
CSVEDRPRDYGYTF
TGCAGCGTTGAAGATAGGCCCAGGGACTATGGCTACACCTTC
>TRBV7-2|14|NA|many|TRBJ1-4
CASSLDRVGGKLFF
TGTGCCAGCAGCTTAGACAGGGTAGGGGGAAAACTGTTTTTT
>TRBV29-1|12|NA|NA|TRBJ2-7
CSVAQKNYEQYF
TGCAGCGTTGCCCAAAAGAACTACGAGCAGTACTTC
>TRBV5-1|17|NA|NA|TRBJ2-1
CASSLEEPGLPYNEQFF
TGCGCCAGCAGCTTGGAGGAACCGGGACTGCCTTACAATGAGCAGTTCTTC
>TRBV5-6|16|NA|few|TRBJ1-1
CASSPPEWERRTEAFF
TGTGCCAGCAGCCCGCCCGAGTGGGAAAGGCGAACTGAAGCTTTCTTT
>TRBV6-2/TRBV6-3|17|TRBD2|few|TRBJ2-1
CASSYPSWSGGPYEQFF
TGTGCCAGCAGTTACCCCTCCTGGTCGGGGGGGCCCTATGAGCAGTTCTTC
>TRBV28|17|TRBD1|few|TRBJ1-2
CASSFSPGQGASWGYTF
TGTGCCAGCAGTTTCTCGCCGGGACAGGGGGCTTCTTGGGGCTACACCTTC
>TRBV20-1|13|TRBD2|NA|TRBJ2-1
CSGKWRLADEQFF
TGCAGTGGAAAGTGGAGACTAGCGGATGAGCAGTTCTTC
>TRBV11-2|13|NA|many|TRBJ1-2
CASSPVGLDGYTF
TGTGCCAGCAGCCCAGTGGGGCTTGATGGCTACACCTTC
>TRBV18|16|TRBD1|many|TRBJ2-1
CASSLQGAQVGNEQFF
TGTGCCAGCTCACTCCAGGGGGCGCAGGTTGGAAATGAGCAGTTCTTC
>TRBV7-9|15|NA|many|TRBJ2-3
CASSLGGPATDTQYF
TGTGCCAGCAGCTTAGGGGGACCCGCCACAGATACGCAGTATTTT
>TRBV29-1|11|NA|few|TRBJ1-1
CSVGGVTEAFF
TGCAGCGTTGGGGGTGTCACTGAAGCTTTCTTT
>TRBV15|17|NA|many|TRBJ2-2
CATSRDSGGQGTGELFF
TGTGCCACCAGCAGAGATAGCGGGGGACAGGGGACCGGGGAGCTGTTTTTT
>TRBV7-2|14|NA|many|TRBJ2-5
CASSRSYKQETQYF
TGTGCCAGCAGCCGTAGTTATAAACAAGAGACCCAGTACTTC
>TRBV9|17|TRBD1|NA|TRBJ2-5
CASSPYPRTGDRETQYF
TGTGCCAGCAGCCCCTACCCCCGGACAGGGGATAGGGAGACCCAGTACTTC
>TRBV6-2/TRBV6-3|14|NA|few|TRBJ2-5
CASSYSVLRETQYF
TGTGCCAGCAGTTACTCGGTGTTGCGAGAGACCCAGTACTTC
>TRBV5-1|17|TRBD1|many|TRBJ1-2
CASSLSPGTGFGYGYTF
TGCGCCAGCAGCTTAAGTCCCGGGACAGGTTTCGGCTATGGCTACACCTTC
>TRBV7-8|13|NA|many|TRBJ1-1
CASSLEAAWEAFF
TGTGCCAGCAGCTTAGAAGCGGCCTGGGAGGCTTTCTTT
>TRBV5-4|15|TRBD2|NA|TRBJ2-7
CASSNPGLAVYEQYF
TGTGCCAGCAGCAACCCGGGACTAGCGGTCTACGAGCAGTACTTC
>TRBV20-1|13|NA|NA|TRBJ1-5
CSARQGSNQPQHF
TGCAGTGCTAGACAGGGTTCCAATCAGCCCCAGCATTTT
>TRBV2|15|TRBD1|few|TRBJ1-5
CASGRDRGGNQPQHF
TGTGCCAGCGGTCGGGACAGGGGAGGCAATCAGCCCCAGCATTTT
>TRBV6-2/TRBV6-3|10|NA|few|TRBJ2-2
CANSRGELFF
TGTGCCAACAGTCGGGGGGAGCTGTTTTTT
>TRBV7-6|14|NA|many|TRBJ1-1
CASSLGGGIAEAFF
TGTGCCAGCAGCTTAGGGGGCGGCATAGCTGAAGCTTTCTTT
>TRBV12-3/TRBV12-4|17|NA|NA|TRBJ2-2
CASSLFATYTHTGELFF
TGTGCCAGCAGTTTATTTGCGACCTATACCCACACCGGGGAGCTGTTTTTT
>TRBV28|13|NA|many|TRBJ2-7
CASIGTGHSEQYF
TGTGCCAGCATAGGGACGGGGCACTCCGAGCAGTACTTC
>TRBV7-2|15|NA|many|TRBJ1-6
CASSSGQGGNSPLHF
TGTGCCAGCAGCTCTGGCCAGGGTGGTAATTCACCCCTCCACTTT
>TRBV19|16|TRBD1|NA|TRBJ2-1
CASSINLGTGSHEQFF
TGTGCCAGTAGTATCAACCTCGGGACAGGGTCGCATGAGCAGTTCTTC
>TRBV20-1|14|TRBD1|few|TRBJ1-5
CSAKQGEVNQPQHF
TGCAGTGCCAAACAGGGGGAAGTCAATCAGCCCCAGCATTTT
>TRBV28|16|NA|many|TRBJ1-5
CASLTPESYSNQPQHF
TGTGCCAGCTTAACCCCCGAATCCTATAGCAATCAGCCCCAGCATTTT
>TRBV6-1|14|NA|many|TRBJ1-2
CASSEVGEASGYTF
TGTGCCAGCAGTGAAGTGGGCGAAGCATCTGGCTACACCTTC
>TRBV6-1|15|NA|many|TRBJ2-1
CASSSGREPYNEQFF
TGTGCCAGCAGTTCCGGACGGGAGCCCTACAATGAGCAGTTCTTC
>TRBV28|13|NA|NA|TRBJ2-2
CASNRVNTGELFF
TGTGCCAGCAACAGGGTGAACACCGGGGAGCTGTTTTTT
>TRBV20-1|12|NA|NA|TRBJ1-4
CSAGRGTEKLFF
TGCAGTGCTGGGCGGGGGACCGAAAAACTGTTTTTT
>TRBV14|17|NA|NA|TRBJ2-6
CASSGRQGLSGANVLTF
TGTGCCAGCAGCGGACGACAGGGACTCTCTGGGGCCAACGTCCTGACTTTC
>TRBV11-2|17|NA|many|TRBJ1-1
CASSSRRDMTLNTEAFF
TGTGCCAGCAGCTCAAGACGGGACATGACTTTGAACACTGAAGCTTTCTTT
>TRBV20-1|14|NA|NA|TRBJ1-1
CSARDLGPGAEAFF
TGCAGTGCTAGAGATCTGGGCCCCGGGGCCGAAGCTTTCTTT
>TRBV7-2|14|NA|many|TRBJ1-2
CASSLGPGSAGYTF
TGTGCCAGCAGCTTAGGCCCGGGAAGTGCCGGCTACACCTTC
>TRBV20-1|13|TRBD1|many|TRBJ2-7
CSAKGQGDHEQYF
TGCAGTGCTAAGGGACAGGGGGACCACGAGCAGTACTTC
>TRBV20-1|14|NA|few|TRBJ1-6
CSARSGQSNSPLHF
TGCAGTGCTAGAAGCGGACAGTCGAATTCACCCCTCCACTTT
>TRBV19|17|TRBD2|few|TRBJ2-2
CASTKTWLAGNTGELFF
TGTGCCAGTACCAAGACGTGGCTAGCGGGGAACACCGGGGAGCTGTTTTTT
>TRBV19|14|NA|once|TRBJ2-3
CASSMGNPTDTQYF
TGTGCCAGTAGTATGGGGAATCCCACAGATACGCAGTATTTT
>TRBV7-2|16|NA|many|TRBJ2-7
CASSFGKKQGKDEQYF
TGTGCCAGCAGCTTTGGGAAAAAGCAGGGAAAGGACGAGCAGTACTTC
>TRBV7-6|15|NA|many|TRBJ2-2
CASSFGGSNTGELFF
TGTGCCAGCAGCTTCGGGGGTTCGAACACCGGGGAGCTGTTTTTT
>TRBV20-1|13|NA|NA|TRBJ2-1
CSASGSPAGEQFF
TGCAGTGCTAGTGGTAGCCCCGCTGGTGAGCAGTTCTTC